This TCR beta chain appears in the sequencing data of a study of CXCR3-negative and CXCR3-positive naive CD8 T cells. In preparing the TRB cDNA libraries, 5' RACE with UMI labels was used. TCRdb re-called the 5' RACE reads and gives one entry per CDR3 protein, without DNA. Recorded for this sample: roughly 130,000 distinct CDR3 sequences. Germline CDR1 SQVTM, CDR2 ANQGSEA. The CDR3 consists of 12 residues. Study-level findings and limits: Across naive subsets, surface CD5 expression was comparable, and TCR strength was inferred from properties of the TRB CDR3. Diversity proved comparably high across both naive subsets and much lower in memory CD8+ cells. Cryopreserved PBMCs had partly decreased CXCR3 expression; fresh PBMCs were used in most assays. More hydrophobic TRB CDR3s were found in CXCR3-positive naive cells than in CXCR3-negative naive cells.

Of note for this clonotype: The antigen is undetermined.

CD45RO-CCR7+CD27+CD95- cells counted as naive CD8+ T cells. The source is a human donor in good health. Some clones in this sample may be carry-over from other donors' samples. V and J are TRBV29-1 and TRBJ2-2. Sequenced material: naive CXCR3+ CD8+ T cells from blood. Regarding subset: CD45RO-CCR7+CD27+CD95- naive CD8+ T cells expressing CXCR3 (TNR3+). This CDR3 reads CSADEQTGELFF.